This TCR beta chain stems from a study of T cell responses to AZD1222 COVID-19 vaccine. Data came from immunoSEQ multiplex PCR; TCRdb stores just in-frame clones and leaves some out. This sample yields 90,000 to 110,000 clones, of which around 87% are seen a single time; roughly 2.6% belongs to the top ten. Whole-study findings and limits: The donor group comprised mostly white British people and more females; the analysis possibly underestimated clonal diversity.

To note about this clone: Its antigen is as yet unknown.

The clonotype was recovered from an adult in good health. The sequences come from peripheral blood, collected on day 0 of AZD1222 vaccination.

The CDR3 loop is CASSTGRALYEQYF. CDR3 coding DNA: TGTGCCAGCAGTACGGGACGGGCCCTCTACGAGCAGTACTTC. J is TRBJ2-7 and V is TRBV6-5; D may match TRBD1 or TRBD2 (5 bases each). Germline V lookup: CDR1 MNHEY, CDR2 SVGAGI. V lost 5 bases, J lost 3 bases, and 14 bases lay in between. The CDR3 is 14 residues long.